The present entry profiles one T cell receptor (beta chain) with its context. This sample was included in a study of cytomegalovirus exposure and HLA in healthy donors. From germline, CDR1 is MGHDK and CDR2 SYGVNS. The CDR3 is 11 residues long. V lost 7 bases, J lost 9 bases, and 12 bases lay in between. The PCR ran on 60 Vbeta and 13 Jbeta primers. Clones were read by immunoSEQ multiplex PCR, and TCRdb kept only the in-frame ones, dropping some. The sample lists about 110,000 clones, 75% occurring once. This sequence originates from a man aged 40-55 years in good health and CMV-seronegative. This sequence joins TRBV25-1 and TRBJ1-1, with D uncertain. Sequenced: PBMCs. The CDR3 region is CASTSPVKAFF. The DNA of the CDR3 is TGTGCCAGCACCTCTCCGGTCAAAGCTTTCTTT. Filled out from reference TRBV25-1 and TRBJ1-1, the complete variable domain reads EADIYQTPRYLVIGTGKKITLECSQTMGHDKMYWYQQDPGMELHLIHYSYGVNSTEKGDLSSESTVSRIRTEHFPLTLESARPSHTSQYLCASTSPVKAFFGQGTRLTVV.